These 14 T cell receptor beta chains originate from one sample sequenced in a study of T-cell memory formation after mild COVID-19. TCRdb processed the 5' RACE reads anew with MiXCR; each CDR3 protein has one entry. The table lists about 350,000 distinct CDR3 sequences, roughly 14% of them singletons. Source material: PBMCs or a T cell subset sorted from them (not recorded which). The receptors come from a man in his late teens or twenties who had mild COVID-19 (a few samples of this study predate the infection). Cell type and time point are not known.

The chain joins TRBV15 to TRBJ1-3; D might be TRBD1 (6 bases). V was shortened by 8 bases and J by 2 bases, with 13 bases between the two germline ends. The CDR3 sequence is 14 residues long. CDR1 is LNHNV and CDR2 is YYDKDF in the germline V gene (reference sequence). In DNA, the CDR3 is TGTGCCACCGGCTCCGGGACAACTGGAAACACCATATATTTT. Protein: CATGSGTTGNTIYF.

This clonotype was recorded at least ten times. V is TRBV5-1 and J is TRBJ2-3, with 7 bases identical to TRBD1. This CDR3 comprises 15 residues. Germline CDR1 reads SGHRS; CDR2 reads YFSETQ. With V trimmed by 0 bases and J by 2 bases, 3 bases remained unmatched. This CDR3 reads CASSLEGQYTDTQYF. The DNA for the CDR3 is TGCGCCAGCAGCTTGGAGGGACAGTACACAGATACGCAGTATTTT.

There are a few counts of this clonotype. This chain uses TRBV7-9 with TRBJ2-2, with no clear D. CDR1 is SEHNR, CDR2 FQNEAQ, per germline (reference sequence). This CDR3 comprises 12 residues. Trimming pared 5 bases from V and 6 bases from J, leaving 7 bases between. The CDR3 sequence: CASSHEAGELFF. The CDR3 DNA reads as TGTGCCAGCAGCCACGAAGCCGGGGAGCTGTTTTTT.

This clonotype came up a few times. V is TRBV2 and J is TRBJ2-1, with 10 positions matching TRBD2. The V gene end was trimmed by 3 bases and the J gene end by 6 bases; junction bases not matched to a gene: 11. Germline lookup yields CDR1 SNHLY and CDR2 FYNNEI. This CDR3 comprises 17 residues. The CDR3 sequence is CASSEASGGAWGNEQFF. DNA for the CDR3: TGTGCCAGCAGTGAGGCGAGCGGGGGGGCTTGGGGCAATGAGCAGTTCTTC.

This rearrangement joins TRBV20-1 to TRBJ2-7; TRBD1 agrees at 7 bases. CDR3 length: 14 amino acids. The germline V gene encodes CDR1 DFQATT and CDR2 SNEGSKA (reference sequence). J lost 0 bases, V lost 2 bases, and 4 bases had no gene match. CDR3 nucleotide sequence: TGCAGTGCTAGACCCGGGACAGACTCCTACGAGCAGTACTTC. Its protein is CSARPGTDSYEQYF.

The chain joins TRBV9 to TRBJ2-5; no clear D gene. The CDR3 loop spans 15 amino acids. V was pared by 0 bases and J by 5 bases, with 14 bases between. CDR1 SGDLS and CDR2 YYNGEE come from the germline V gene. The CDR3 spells CASSVVSGYGETQYF. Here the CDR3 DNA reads TGTGCCAGCAGCGTAGTTAGTGGTTACGGGGAGACCCAGTACTTC.

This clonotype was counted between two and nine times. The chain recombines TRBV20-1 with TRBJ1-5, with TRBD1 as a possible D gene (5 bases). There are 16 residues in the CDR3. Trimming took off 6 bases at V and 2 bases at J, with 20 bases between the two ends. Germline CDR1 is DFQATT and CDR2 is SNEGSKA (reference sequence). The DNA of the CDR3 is TGCAGTGCCTATTCGCCAGGGATCGGCGGCAATCAGCCCCAGCATTTT. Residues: CSAYSPGIGGNQPQHF.

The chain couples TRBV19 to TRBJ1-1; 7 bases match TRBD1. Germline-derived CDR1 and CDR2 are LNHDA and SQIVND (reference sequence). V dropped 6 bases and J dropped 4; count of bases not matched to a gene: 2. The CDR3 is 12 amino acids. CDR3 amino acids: CASRSGGTEAFF. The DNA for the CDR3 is TGTGCCAGTAGGTCAGGGGGCACTGAAGCTTTCTTT. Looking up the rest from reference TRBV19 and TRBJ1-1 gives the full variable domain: DGGITQSPKYLFRKEGQNVTLSCEQNLNHDAMYWYRQDPGQGLRLIYYSQIVNDFQKGDIAEGYSVSREKKESFPLTVTSAQKNPTAFYLCASRSGGTEAFFGQGTRLTVV.

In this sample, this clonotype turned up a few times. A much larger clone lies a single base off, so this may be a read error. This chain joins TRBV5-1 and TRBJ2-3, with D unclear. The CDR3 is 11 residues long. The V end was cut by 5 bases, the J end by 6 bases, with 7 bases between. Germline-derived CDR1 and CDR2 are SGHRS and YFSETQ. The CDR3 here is CASRLEDTQYF. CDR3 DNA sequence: TGCGCCAGCAGATTAGAGGATACGCAGTATTTT.

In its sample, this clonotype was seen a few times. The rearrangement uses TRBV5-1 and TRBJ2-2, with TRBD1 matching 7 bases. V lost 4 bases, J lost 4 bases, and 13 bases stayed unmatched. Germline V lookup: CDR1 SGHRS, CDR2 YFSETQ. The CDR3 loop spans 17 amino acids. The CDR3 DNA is TGCGCCAGCAGCATGGGGGCTAGACAGGGATCCACCGGGGAGCTGTTTTTT. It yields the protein CASSMGARQGSTGELFF.

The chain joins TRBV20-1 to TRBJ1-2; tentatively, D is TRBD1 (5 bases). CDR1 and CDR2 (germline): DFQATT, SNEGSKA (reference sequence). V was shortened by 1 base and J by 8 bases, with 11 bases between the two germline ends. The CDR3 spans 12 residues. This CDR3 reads CSARGAGSGYTF. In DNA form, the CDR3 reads TGCAGTGCTAGAGGGGCAGGGTCGGGCTACACCTTC.

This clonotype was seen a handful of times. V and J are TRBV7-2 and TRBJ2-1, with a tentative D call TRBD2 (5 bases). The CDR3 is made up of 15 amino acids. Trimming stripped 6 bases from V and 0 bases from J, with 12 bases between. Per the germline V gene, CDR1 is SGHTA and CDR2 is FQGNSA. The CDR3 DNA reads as TGTGCCAGCAGTTTCGGACTCCACTCCTACAATGAGCAGTTCTTC. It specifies CASSFGLHSYNEQFF.

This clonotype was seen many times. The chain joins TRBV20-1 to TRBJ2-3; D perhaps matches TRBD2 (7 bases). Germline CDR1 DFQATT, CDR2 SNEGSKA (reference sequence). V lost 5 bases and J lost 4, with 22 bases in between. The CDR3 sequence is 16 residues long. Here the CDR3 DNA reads TGCAGTGCTGACGGCGGGAGTGGGGGGGCCTCAGATACGCAGTATTTT. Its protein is CSADGGSGGASDTQYF.

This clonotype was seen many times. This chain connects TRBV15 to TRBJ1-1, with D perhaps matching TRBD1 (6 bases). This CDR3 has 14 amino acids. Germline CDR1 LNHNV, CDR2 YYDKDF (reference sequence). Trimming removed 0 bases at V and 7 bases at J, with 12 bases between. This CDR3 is CATSREGGQLEAFF. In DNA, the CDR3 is TGTGCCACCAGCAGAGAAGGCGGACAGCTTGAAGCTTTCTTT.